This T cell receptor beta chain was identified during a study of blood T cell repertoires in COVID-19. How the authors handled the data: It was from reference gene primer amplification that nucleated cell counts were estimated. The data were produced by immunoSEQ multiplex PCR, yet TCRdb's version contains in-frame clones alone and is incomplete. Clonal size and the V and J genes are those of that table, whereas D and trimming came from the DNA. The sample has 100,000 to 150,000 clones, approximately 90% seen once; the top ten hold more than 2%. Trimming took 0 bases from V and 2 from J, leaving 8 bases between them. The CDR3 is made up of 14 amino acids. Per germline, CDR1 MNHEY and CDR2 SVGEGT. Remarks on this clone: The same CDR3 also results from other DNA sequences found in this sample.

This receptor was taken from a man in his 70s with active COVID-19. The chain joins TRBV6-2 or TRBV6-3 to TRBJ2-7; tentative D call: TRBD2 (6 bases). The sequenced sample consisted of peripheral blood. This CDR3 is CASSYSPGAYEQYF. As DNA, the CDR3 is TGTGCCAGCAGTTACTCTCCGGGGGCCTACGAGCAGTACTTC.